Listed below are T cell receptor beta chains from one sample, sequenced in a study of T-cell reconstitution after alpha-beta-depleted transplantation in children. TCRdb fed the PCR reads into MiXCR, producing one record per CDR3 protein. In the table there are tens of thousands of distinct CDR3 sequences, roughly 4.5% of which are singletons. The sample here was PBMCs, mostly from graft donor cells, taken 180 days after TCRalphabeta/CD19-depleted stem cell transplant. The source is a boy in the first two years of life who had a stem cell transplant for acute myeloid leukemia, so the T cells may come from the graft donor. Each CDR3 is given with its conserved first and last residue. The D gene is left open where the match is weak. Expanded clones get a size class; other rows say once, few or many, or leave the size out.

v_gene: TRBV12-3/TRBV12-4; d_gene: .; j_gene: TRBJ1-2; abundance: many; CDR3aa: CASSLLTTRGDGYTF; CDR3nt: TGTGCCAGCAGTTTACTGACCACAAGGGGCGATGGCTACACCTTC
v_gene: TRBV18; d_gene: .; j_gene: TRBJ2-2; abundance: few; CDR3aa: CASSPPVNGGRTGELFF; CDR3nt: TGTGCCAGCTCACCACCGGTCAACGGGGGCCGAACCGGGGAGCTGTTTTTT
v_gene: TRBV10-3; d_gene: .; j_gene: TRBJ1-1; abundance: many; CDR3aa: CAISAPGRATEAFF; CDR3nt: TGTGCCATCAGTGCCCCAGGGCGGGCCACTGAAGCTTTCTTT
v_gene: TRBV7-2; d_gene: .; j_gene: TRBJ2-5; abundance: many; CDR3aa: CASSPLAGPYQETQYF; CDR3nt: TGTGCCAGCAGCCCTCTGGCGGGGCCGTACCAAGAGACCCAGTACTTC
v_gene: TRBV12-3/TRBV12-4; d_gene: TRBD1; j_gene: TRBJ2-5; abundance: many; CDR3aa: CASSARDSRSQETQYF; CDR3nt: TGTGCCAGCAGTGCACGGGACAGCCGATCCCAAGAGACCCAGTACTTC
v_gene: TRBV6-2/TRBV6-3; d_gene: .; j_gene: TRBJ2-2; abundance: many; CDR3aa: CASSTMDTSNTGELFF; CDR3nt: TGTGCCAGCAGTACGATGGACACATCGAACACCGGGGAGCTGTTTTTT
v_gene: TRBV3-1; d_gene: .; j_gene: TRBJ1-2; abundance: many; CDR3aa: CASSLMGGDNGYTF; CDR3nt: TGTGCCAGCAGCCTAATGGGGGGGGATAACGGCTACACCTTC
v_gene: TRBV12-3/TRBV12-4; d_gene: .; j_gene: TRBJ2-5; abundance: many; CDR3aa: CASSGPIRRETQYF; CDR3nt: TGTGCCAGCAGTGGACCCATCAGGAGAGAGACCCAGTACTTC
v_gene: TRBV6-5; d_gene: TRBD2; j_gene: TRBJ2-1; abundance: many; CDR3aa: CASSYRGTSGAPNYNEQFF; CDR3nt: TGTGCCAGCAGTTACCGCGGGACTAGCGGGGCTCCGAACTACAATGAGCAGTTCTTC
v_gene: TRBV5-8; d_gene: .; j_gene: TRBJ2-7; abundance: many; CDR3aa: CASSLEKGFPYEQYF; CDR3nt: TGTGCCAGCAGCTTGGAAAAGGGGTTCCCCTACGAGCAGTACTTC
v_gene: TRBV29-1; d_gene: .; j_gene: TRBJ2-4; abundance: many; CDR3aa: CSVESGGGHLLAKNIQYF; CDR3nt: TGCAGCGTTGAAAGTGGGGGGGGACACCTTCTAGCCAAAAACATTCAGTACTTC
v_gene: TRBV4-3; d_gene: .; j_gene: TRBJ2-2; abundance: many; CDR3aa: CASSQLGSGSGELFF; CDR3nt: TGCGCCAGCAGCCAACTAGGGTCGGGGTCCGGGGAGCTGTTTTTT
v_gene: TRBV6-1; d_gene: .; j_gene: TRBJ1-1; abundance: many; CDR3aa: CASDRSSEAFF; CDR3nt: TGTGCCAGCGACAGGAGTTCTGAAGCTTTCTTT
v_gene: TRBV12-3/TRBV12-4; d_gene: .; j_gene: TRBJ1-1; abundance: many; CDR3aa: CASTWGGLDTEAFF; CDR3nt: TGTGCCAGCACCTGGGGGGGCCTGGACACTGAAGCTTTCTTT
v_gene: TRBV11-3; d_gene: .; j_gene: TRBJ2-2; abundance: many; CDR3aa: CASSFKKGSGPVTGELFF; CDR3nt: TGTGCCAGCAGCTTTAAGAAAGGGTCCGGACCGGTCACCGGGGAGCTGTTTTTT
v_gene: TRBV12-3/TRBV12-4; d_gene: .; j_gene: TRBJ2-5; abundance: many; CDR3aa: CASSWAIRQETQYF; CDR3nt: TGTGCCAGCAGTTGGGCTATCCGTCAAGAGACCCAGTACTTC
v_gene: TRBV5-4; d_gene: .; j_gene: TRBJ2-1; abundance: many; CDR3aa: CASSFTTSPYNEQFF; CDR3nt: TGTGCCAGCAGCTTTACCACTAGCCCCTACAATGAGCAGTTCTTC
v_gene: TRBV4-1; d_gene: TRBD2; j_gene: TRBJ2-1; abundance: many; CDR3aa: CASSQGYSGGYYNEQFF; CDR3nt: TGCGCCAGCAGCCAAGGTTATAGCGGGGGGTACTACAATGAGCAGTTCTTC
v_gene: TRBV6-1; d_gene: .; j_gene: TRBJ2-3; abundance: many; CDR3aa: CASSRPGGHTQYF; CDR3nt: TGTGCCAGCAGTAGACCTGGGGGGCATACGCAGTATTTT
v_gene: TRBV11-3; d_gene: TRBD2; j_gene: TRBJ2-3; abundance: many; CDR3aa: CASSLVGTSGGLTDTQYF; CDR3nt: TGTGCCAGCAGCTTAGTAGGGACTAGCGGGGGGCTCACAGATACGCAGTATTTT
v_gene: TRBV6-2/TRBV6-3; d_gene: .; j_gene: TRBJ1-5; abundance: medium-sized; CDR3aa: CASSYTGQPQHF; CDR3nt: TGTGCCAGCAGTTACACAGGACAGCCCCAGCATTTT
v_gene: TRBV20-1; d_gene: .; j_gene: TRBJ2-1; abundance: many; CDR3aa: CSAPGRPRNEQFF; CDR3nt: TGCAGTGCCCCGGGACGGCCTCGAAATGAGCAGTTCTTC
v_gene: TRBV12-3/TRBV12-4; d_gene: TRBD1; j_gene: TRBJ2-2; abundance: many; CDR3aa: CASSRQGANTGELFF; CDR3nt: TGTGCCAGCAGTCGACAGGGGGCGAACACCGGGGAGCTGTTTTTT
v_gene: TRBV7-8; d_gene: TRBD2; j_gene: TRBJ2-1; abundance: many; CDR3aa: CASSPSGGGSYNEQFF; CDR3nt: TGTGCCAGCAGCCCTTCGGGCGGGGGTAGCTACAATGAGCAGTTCTTC
v_gene: TRBV12-3/TRBV12-4; d_gene: .; j_gene: TRBJ2-2; abundance: many; CDR3aa: CASSPKAGGNTGELFF; CDR3nt: TGTGCCAGCAGTCCCAAAGCCGGGGGAAACACCGGGGAGCTGTTTTTT
v_gene: TRBV6-2/TRBV6-3; d_gene: TRBD2; j_gene: TRBJ2-1; abundance: many; CDR3aa: CASSLRTSGANEQFF; CDR3nt: TGTGCCAGCAGTCTTCGGACTAGCGGGGCCAATGAGCAGTTCTTC
v_gene: TRBV20-1; d_gene: TRBD1; j_gene: TRBJ1-1; abundance: many; CDR3aa: CSAYRRPGQEGTEAFF; CDR3nt: TGCAGTGCCTACCGTCGTCCGGGACAGGAGGGCACTGAAGCTTTCTTT
v_gene: TRBV6-5; d_gene: .; j_gene: TRBJ2-2; abundance: many; CDR3aa: CASSLLDTGELFF; CDR3nt: TGTGCCAGCAGTTTATTAGACACCGGGGAGCTGTTTTTT
v_gene: TRBV12-3/TRBV12-4; d_gene: .; j_gene: TRBJ2-5; abundance: many; CDR3aa: CASSFRPYITETQYF; CDR3nt: TGTGCCAGCAGTTTCAGGCCCTACATTACAGAGACCCAGTACTTC
v_gene: TRBV7-8; d_gene: .; j_gene: TRBJ2-7; abundance: many; CDR3aa: CASSTGFQGSSFF; CDR3nt: TGTGCCAGCAGCACAGGCTTCCAGGGGTCAAGCTTCTTC
v_gene: TRBV6-5; d_gene: TRBD2; j_gene: TRBJ2-3; abundance: many; CDR3aa: CASSYLGGGFTDTQYF; CDR3nt: TGTGCCAGCAGTTACCTCGGGGGGGGATTCACAGATACGCAGTATTTT
v_gene: TRBV20-1; d_gene: .; j_gene: TRBJ2-7; abundance: many; CDR3aa: CSARDRVGNRVYEQYF; CDR3nt: TGCAGTGCTAGAGATAGGGTCGGGAACAGGGTCTACGAGCAGTACTTC
v_gene: TRBV6-2/TRBV6-3; d_gene: .; j_gene: TRBJ1-1; abundance: many; CDR3aa: CASTYDPGDPNTEAFF; CDR3nt: TGTGCCAGCACCTACGACCCCGGGGACCCGAACACTGAAGCTTTCTTT
v_gene: TRBV15; d_gene: .; j_gene: TRBJ1-1; abundance: many; CDR3aa: CATSRRDWGLGGWSEAFF; CDR3nt: TGTGCCACCAGCAGAAGGGATTGGGGGCTCGGGGGGTGGTCTGAAGCTTTCTTT
v_gene: TRBV29-1; d_gene: TRBD1; j_gene: TRBJ1-5; abundance: many; CDR3aa: CSVNRGPDQPQHF; CDR3nt: TGCAGCGTTAACAGGGGGCCGGATCAGCCCCAGCATTTT
v_gene: TRBV7-9; d_gene: .; j_gene: TRBJ1-6; abundance: many; CDR3aa: CASSLGGTAGFSPLHF; CDR3nt: TGTGCCAGCAGCTTAGGAGGGACGGCAGGTTTTTCACCCCTCCACTTT
v_gene: TRBV6-5; d_gene: TRBD1; j_gene: TRBJ2-5; abundance: many; CDR3aa: CASSYTPFSGTGKETQYF; CDR3nt: TGTGCCAGCAGTTACACCCCCTTCTCCGGGACAGGGAAAGAGACCCAGTACTTC
v_gene: TRBV6-2/TRBV6-3; d_gene: TRBD1; j_gene: TRBJ2-7; abundance: many; CDR3aa: CARTGDRTYEQYF; CDR3nt: TGTGCCAGGACCGGGGACAGAACCTACGAGCAGTACTTC
v_gene: TRBV9; d_gene: .; j_gene: TRBJ2-2; abundance: many; CDR3aa: CASSVGGPGELFF; CDR3nt: TGTGCCAGCAGCGTAGGGGGACCCGGGGAGCTGTTTTTT
v_gene: TRBV5-6; d_gene: .; j_gene: TRBJ1-1; abundance: many; CDR3aa: CASSLYIEHMNTEAFF; CDR3nt: TGTGCCAGCAGCTTGTACATAGAGCACATGAACACTGAAGCTTTCTTT
v_gene: TRBV7-9; d_gene: .; j_gene: TRBJ1-1; abundance: many; CDR3aa: CASSLGVTNTEAFF; CDR3nt: TGTGCCAGCAGCTTAGGGGTTACGAACACTGAAGCTTTCTTT
v_gene: TRBV5-8; d_gene: TRBD2; j_gene: TRBJ2-2; abundance: .; CDR3aa: CASSFRTSGPGELFF; CDR3nt: TGTGCCAGCAGCTTTAGGACTAGCGGCCCCGGGGAGCTGTTTTTT